A single sample gave rise to the 24 T cell receptor beta chains below, sequenced in a study of CD8+ T cells in alopecia areata. Sequencing relied on a cDNA template that was reverse transcribed from extracted RNA. Only in-frame clones appear in the TCRdb table, and some are missing; sequencing was by immunoSEQ multiplex PCR. Among 150,000 or so clones listed, more than 45% were seen once. Sequencing was carried out using CD4+ T cells sorted from blood. All receptors come from a human donor with alopecia areata.

DNA for the CDR3: TGCGCCAGCAGCCAAGGTAACGGGGAGCAGTACTTC. The encoded protein is CASSQGNGEQYF. The chain recombines TRBV4-1 with TRBJ2-7; D remains ambiguous. Trimming removed 1 base at V and 7 bases at J, with 8 bases between. The CDR3 consists of 12 residues. CDR1 and CDR2 from the germline V gene are MGHRA and YSYEKL.

The chain recombines TRBV7-3 with TRBJ2-6, with a tentative D call TRBD1 (6 bases). V was clipped by 3 bases and J by 8 bases, with 14 bases between them. Germline V gives CDR1 SGHTA, CDR2 FQGTGA. CDR3 length: 15 residues. CDR3: CASSFRNRATNVLTF. The CDR3 coding sequence is TGTGCCAGCAGCTTTAGGAACAGGGCGACCAACGTCCTGACTTTC.

This clone is a singleton in its sample. The chain combines TRBV13 with TRBJ2-1; possibly TRBD1 for D (6 bases). V shed 3 bases and J shed 0 bases, with 12 bases lying between them. CDR1 is PRHDT and CDR2 is FYEKMQ in the germline V gene (reference sequence). CDR3 size: 16 residues. The CDR3 DNA is TGTGCCAGCAGCTTCGGACAGCTAAGCTCCTACAATGAGCAGTTCTTC. It translates to CASSFGQLSSYNEQFF.

In regard to this clone: Other DNA variants within this sample encode the same CDR3. The V call is TRBV5-1, the J call TRBJ2-7; the match to TRBD2 covers 8 bases. The V gene's germline CDR1 is SGHRS and CDR2 YFSETQ. The CDR3 covers 15 residues. J was trimmed by 2 bases and V by 4 bases; bases with no gene match: 8. The CDR3 sequence is CASSGGLAETYEQYF. CDR3 nucleotides: TGCGCCAGCAGCGGCGGACTAGCTGAGACCTACGAGCAGTACTTC.

The chain combines TRBV29-1 with TRBJ2-1, with 15 bases matching TRBD2. The CDR3 is 15 residues long. CDR1 SQVTM and CDR2 ANQGSEA come from the germline V gene. Trimming took 7 bases from V and 7 from J; bases not matched to a gene: 8. CDR3 DNA: TGCAGCGCCTCCTCCGGGACTAGCGGGAGGAATGAGCAGTTCTTC. It encodes CSASSGTSGRNEQFF.

The genes are TRBV11-2 and TRBJ2-7; a possible D gene is TRBD2 (6 bases). The CDR3 has 16 amino acids. V shed 1 base and J shed 3 bases, with 16 bases lying between them. Per the germline V gene, CDR1 is SGHAT and CDR2 is FQNNGV. The DNA of the CDR3 is TGTGCCAGCAGCTTAGGGCGCGGGAAGATCGACTACGAGCAGTACTTC. Protein product: CASSLGRGKIDYEQYF.

The CDR3, as DNA: TGCAGCGGGACTAGCTATGGGGGCACAGATACGCAGTATTTT. Residues: CSGTSYGGTDTQYF. This chain connects TRBV29-1 to TRBJ2-3; 8 bases are shared with TRBD2. In germline, CDR1 is SQVTM, CDR2 ANQGSEA. The CDR3 is 14 residues long. Trimming at V came to 7 bases and at J to 1 base, leaving 7 bases not matched to a gene.

J is TRBJ1-1 and V is TRBV6-5, with no clear D. With 5 bases removed from V and 7 bases from J, the gap between germline ends came to 8 bases. Germline V gene lookup returns CDR1 MNHEY and CDR2 SVGAGI. This CDR3 comprises 11 residues. The CDR3 nucleotides are TGTGCCAGCAGTGAATTCAATGAAGCTTTCTTT. It yields the protein CASSEFNEAFF.

V gene TRBV29-1 combines with J gene TRBJ2-1; TRBD2 agrees at 11 bases. V dropped 7 bases and J dropped 4; count of bases not matched to a gene: 9. Germline V CDR1 and CDR2: SQVTM, ANQGSEA. CDR3 length equals 15 residues. CDR3 DNA: TGCAGCGCGTCCGTAGCGGGAGGGGGATACAATGAGCAGTTCTTC. Translating gives CSASVAGGGYNEQFF.

Details on this clone: Mismatch with germline at one junction end may stem from a read error. The J gene is TRBJ2-5, the V gene TRBV2; 7 bases match TRBD1. The CDR3 sequence is 12 residues long. The germline CDR1 and CDR2 sequences are SNHLY and FYNNEI. CDR3 nucleotide sequence: TGTGCCAGCAGTGAAGATCGGGACAGCAAGAACTTC. Protein product: CASSEDRDSKNF.

In this sample, this clone turned up a few times. This chain links TRBV18 with TRBJ1-1; no clear D gene. The germline V gene encodes CDR1 KGHSH and CDR2 LQKENI. CDR3 length: 12 amino acids. V was clipped by 4 bases and J by 0 bases, with 3 bases between them. CDR3 amino acids: CASSQVNTEAFF. The CDR3, as DNA: TGTGCCAGCTCACAGGTGAACACTGAAGCTTTCTTT.

V is TRBV30 and J is TRBJ1-5; TRBD1 agrees at 8 bases. Losses at the gene ends were 2 bases for V and 4 bases for J; bases not matched to a gene: 7. From germline, CDR1 is GTSNPN and CDR2 SVGIG (reference sequence). The CDR3 totals 15 residues. CDR3 DNA: TGTGCCTGGAGTAGAGGACAGGGAGGGAATCAGCCCCAGCATTTT. Its translation: CAWSRGQGGNQPQHF.

The chain uses TRBV7-3 and TRBJ2-7; TRBD1 agrees at 9 bases. The CDR3 sequence is 14 residues long. The V and J ends lost 5 bases and 6 bases, in that order; junction bases with no gene match: 8. Germline CDR1 SGHTA, CDR2 FQGTGA. This CDR3 reads CASSPGTGSAEQYF. The CDR3 bases are TGTGCCAGCAGCCCCGGGACAGGGTCGGCCGAGCAGTACTTC. Looking up the rest from reference TRBV7-3 and TRBJ2-7 gives the full variable domain: GAGVSQTPSNKVTEKGKYVELRCDPISGHTALYWYRQSLGQGPEFLIYFQGTGAADDSGLPNDRFFAVRPEGSVSTLKIQRTERGDSAVYLCASSPGTGSAEQYFGPGTRLTVT.

The rearrangement joins TRBV28 to TRBJ1-2; D is ambiguous. CDR1 is MDHEN and CDR2 is SYDVKM in the germline V gene. This CDR3 has 15 amino acids. V was shortened by 7 bases and J by 3 bases, with 18 bases between the two germline ends. CDR3 DNA: TGTGCCAGCAACACTCAGCCGGTATGGTACTATGGCTACACCTTC. Translated: CASNTQPVWYYGYTF.

The chain employs TRBV5-1 and TRBJ2-7; a possible D gene is TRBD2 (5 bases). The CDR3 totals 13 residues. Between the trimmed V and J ends, which lost 0 bases and 3 bases, there was a span of 7 bases. CDR1 and CDR2 (germline): SGHRS, YFSETQ. This chain's CDR3 is CASSLGGGYEQYF. CDR3 sequence (DNA): TGCGCCAGCAGCTTGGGTGGAGGCTACGAGCAGTACTTC.

In its sample, this clone was seen a few times. The chain employs TRBV5-1 and TRBJ1-2; D gene unclear. Trimming took off 0 bases at V and 7 bases at J, with 10 bases between the two ends. CDR3 length equals 13 residues. The germline V gene has CDR1 SGHRS and CDR2 YFSETQ. The CDR3 spells CASSLVREGGYTF. The CDR3 DNA reads TGCGCCAGCAGCTTGGTCAGAGAGGGTGGCTACACCTTC.

V gene TRBV30 combines with J gene TRBJ1-1; D is undetermined. Germline V CDR1 and CDR2: GTSNPN, SVGIG (reference sequence). The germline V and J ends were trimmed by 5 bases and 1 base, with 17 bases remaining between them. The CDR3 runs 15 residues. This chain's CDR3 is CAWGIGVSRNTEAFF. In nucleotides, the CDR3 is TGTGCCTGGGGCATTGGGGTTTCAAGGAACACTGAAGCTTTCTTT.

The chain links TRBV7-9 to TRBJ1-3; D is unresolved. CDR3 size: 14 residues. The V end lost 3 bases, the J end lost 0 bases, and 6 bases lay between the germline ends. Germline CDR1 reads SEHNR; CDR2 reads FQNEAQ (reference sequence). DNA of the CDR3: TGTGCCAGCAGCTTGTACAGCTCTGGAAACACCATATATTTT. This codes for CASSLYSSGNTIYF.

This chain joins TRBV5-1 and TRBJ2-7, with 8 bases matching TRBD2. The CDR3 extends over 16 amino acids. Germline V CDR1 and CDR2: SGHRS, YFSETQ. Trimming took 3 bases from V and 0 from J; bases not matched to a gene: 8. CDR3 protein: CASSSGSGMSSYEQYF. DNA for the CDR3: TGCGCCAGCAGCTCCGGTAGCGGGATGAGCTCCTACGAGCAGTACTTC.

The genes are TRBV5-1 and TRBJ2-1; 7 bases are a match to TRBD2. The germline V gene encodes CDR1 SGHRS and CDR2 YFSETQ. Trimming cost V 3 bases and J 6 bases; bases outside gene matches: 9. The CDR3 runs 15 residues. CDR3 DNA sequence: TGCGCCAGCAGCTCTGGACTAGGAGGGCCCAATGAGCAGTTCTTC. The encoded protein is CASSSGLGGPNEQFF.

The chain recombines TRBV20-1 with TRBJ1-4; D not resolved. Germline CDR1 DFQATT, CDR2 SNEGSKA (reference sequence). CDR3 length equals 10 residues. Trimming pared 2 bases from V and 8 bases from J, leaving 3 bases between. The CDR3 loop reads CSARKEKLFF. CDR3 nucleotides: TGCAGTGCTAGAAAGGAAAAACTGTTTTTT.

This clone was detected only once. The chain has TRBV28 and TRBJ1-5; D uncertain. In germline, CDR1 is MDHEN, CDR2 SYDVKM. This CDR3 contains 13 residues. V lost 5 bases to trimming and J lost 5 bases, with 10 bases between them. The chain's CDR3 is CASSPDSDQPQHF. CDR3 DNA: TGTGCCAGCAGTCCCGACTCGGATCAGCCCCAGCATTTT.

The V and J genes are TRBV7-2 and TRBJ2-3, with D possibly TRBD2 on 6 matching bases. Trimming removed 0 bases at V and 5 bases at J, with 9 bases between. The CDR3 is 14 amino acids. The germline gives CDR1 SGHTA, CDR2 FQGNSA. DNA for the CDR3: TGTGCCAGCAGCTTAGCGGGAGGTCTAGATACGCAGTATTTT. It encodes CASSLAGGLDTQYF. Supplemented by reference TRBV7-2 and TRBJ2-3, the full variable domain reads GAGVSQSPSNKVTEKGKDVELRCDPISGHTALYWYRQSLGQGLEFLIYFQGNSAPDKSGLPSDRFSAERTGGSVSTLTIQRTQQEDSAVYLCASSLAGGLDTQYFGPGTRLTVL.

This chain joins TRBV7-2 and TRBJ2-5; TRBD2 matches at 11 bases. Germline loops: CDR1 SGHTA, CDR2 FQGNSA. The trim removed 4 bases at V and 5 bases at J, leaving 6 bases unmatched. The CDR3 contains 15 residues. CDR3 loop: CASSSSGRQVETQYF. The CDR3 DNA follows: TGTGCCAGCAGCTCTAGCGGGAGGCAAGTTGAGACCCAGTACTTC.